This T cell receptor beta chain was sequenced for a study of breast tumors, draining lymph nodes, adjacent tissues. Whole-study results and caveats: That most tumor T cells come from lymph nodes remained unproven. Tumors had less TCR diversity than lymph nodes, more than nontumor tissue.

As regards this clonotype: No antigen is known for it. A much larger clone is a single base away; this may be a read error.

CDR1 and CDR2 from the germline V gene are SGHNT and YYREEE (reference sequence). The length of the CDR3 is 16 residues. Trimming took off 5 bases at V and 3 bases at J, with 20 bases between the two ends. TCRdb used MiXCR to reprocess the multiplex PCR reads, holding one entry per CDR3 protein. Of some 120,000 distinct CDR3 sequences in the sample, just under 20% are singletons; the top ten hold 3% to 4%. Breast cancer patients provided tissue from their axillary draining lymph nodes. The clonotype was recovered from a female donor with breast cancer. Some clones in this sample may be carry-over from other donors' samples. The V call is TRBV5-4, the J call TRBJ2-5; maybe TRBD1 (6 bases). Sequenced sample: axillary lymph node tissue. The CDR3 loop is CASSPGPRQDEETQYF. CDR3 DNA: TGTGCCAGCAGTCCGGGCCCCCGACAGGACGAAGAGACCCAGTACTTC.